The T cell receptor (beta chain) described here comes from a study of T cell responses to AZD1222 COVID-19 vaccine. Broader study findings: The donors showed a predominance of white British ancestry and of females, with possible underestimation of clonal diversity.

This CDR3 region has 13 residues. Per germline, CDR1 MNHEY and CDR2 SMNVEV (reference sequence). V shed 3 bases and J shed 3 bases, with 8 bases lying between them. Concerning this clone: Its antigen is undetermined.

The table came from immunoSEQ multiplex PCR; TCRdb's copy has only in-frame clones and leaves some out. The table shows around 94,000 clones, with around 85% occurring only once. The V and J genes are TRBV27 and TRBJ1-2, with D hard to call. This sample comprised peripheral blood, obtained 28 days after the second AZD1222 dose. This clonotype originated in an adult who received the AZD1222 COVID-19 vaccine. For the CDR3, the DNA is TGTGCCAGCAGTTTGGGTCTTTACTATGGCTACACCTTC. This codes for CASSLGLYYGYTF.